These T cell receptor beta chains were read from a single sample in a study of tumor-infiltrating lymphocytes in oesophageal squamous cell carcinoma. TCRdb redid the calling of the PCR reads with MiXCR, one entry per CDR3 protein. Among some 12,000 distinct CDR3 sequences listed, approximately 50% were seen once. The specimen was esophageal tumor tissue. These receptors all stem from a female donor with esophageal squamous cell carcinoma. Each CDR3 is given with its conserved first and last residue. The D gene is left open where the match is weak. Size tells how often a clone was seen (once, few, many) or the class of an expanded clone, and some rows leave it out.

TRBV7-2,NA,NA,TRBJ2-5,CASSWGRSGTQYF
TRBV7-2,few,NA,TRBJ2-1,CASSLGGYEQFF
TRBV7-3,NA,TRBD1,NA,CASSQRGTGDEQYF
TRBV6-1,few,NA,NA,CASSYAPLHGGYEQYF
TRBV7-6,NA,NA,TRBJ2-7,CASSYFKFGWDEQYF
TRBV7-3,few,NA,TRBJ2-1,CASSELGEVGEQFF
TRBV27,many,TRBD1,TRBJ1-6,CASNRQGYNSPLHF
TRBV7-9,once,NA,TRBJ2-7,CASSLQGVYEQYF
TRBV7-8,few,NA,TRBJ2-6,CASSIRQWPAGANVLTF
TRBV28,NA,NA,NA,CASRTAGQETQYF
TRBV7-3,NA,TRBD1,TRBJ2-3,CASSSGQAQSTDTQYF
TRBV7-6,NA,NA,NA,CASSSQNGPFSEQYF
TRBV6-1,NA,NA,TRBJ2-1,CASSYDRRVGGEQFF
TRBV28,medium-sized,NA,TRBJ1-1,CASSLVSLVLGYMGVTEAFF
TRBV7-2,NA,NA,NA,CASTLSWARTYEQYF
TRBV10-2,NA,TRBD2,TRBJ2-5,CASSETGGRQETQYF
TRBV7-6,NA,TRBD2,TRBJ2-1,CASSLRTSGRKETQFF
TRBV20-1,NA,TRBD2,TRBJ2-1,CSASGRAGGDNEQFF
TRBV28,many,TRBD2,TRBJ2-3,CASSSASGSWTDTQYF
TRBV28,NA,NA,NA,CASIGREAAADEQYF
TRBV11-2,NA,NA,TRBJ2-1,CASSDNGLQPRF
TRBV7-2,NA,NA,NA,CASSLSKGDEQFF
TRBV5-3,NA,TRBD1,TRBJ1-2,CASSWEGTVYGYTF
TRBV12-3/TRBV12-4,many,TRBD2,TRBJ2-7,CASSSFSGRGSEQYF
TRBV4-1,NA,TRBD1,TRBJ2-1,CASSQPGQGNNEQFF
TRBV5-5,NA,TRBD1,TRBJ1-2,CASSFTGTGLGPYGYTF
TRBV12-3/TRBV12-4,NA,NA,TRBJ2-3,CASSLSPGLVGTSTDTQYF
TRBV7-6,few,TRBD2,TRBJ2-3,CASSSRRLAGAPGVDTQYF
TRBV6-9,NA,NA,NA,CASSVAVFTYEQYF
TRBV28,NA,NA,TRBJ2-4,CASSFLHRNNEQYF
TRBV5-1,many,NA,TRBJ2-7,CASSLEQTSNEQYF
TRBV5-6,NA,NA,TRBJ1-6,CASSLQNSPLHF
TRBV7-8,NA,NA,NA,CASSSLLGGTGEQYF
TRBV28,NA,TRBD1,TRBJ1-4,CASSLWDRADEKLFF
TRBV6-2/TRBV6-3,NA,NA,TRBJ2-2,CASRTGTNTGELFF
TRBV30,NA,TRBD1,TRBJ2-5,CAWNGQGETQYF
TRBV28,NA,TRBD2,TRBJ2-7,CASSLVRTSGRTGELYF
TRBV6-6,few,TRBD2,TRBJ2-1,CASSYSSRESGRATHGQFF
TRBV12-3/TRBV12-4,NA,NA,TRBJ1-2,CASSFDYGYTF
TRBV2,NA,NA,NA,CASRERQHGELFF
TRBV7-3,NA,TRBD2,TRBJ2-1,CASSLRGGRDNEQFF
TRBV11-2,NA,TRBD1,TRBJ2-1,CASSLMQGAYNEQFF
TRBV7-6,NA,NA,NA,CASSPTGTGELFF
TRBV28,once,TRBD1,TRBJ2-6,CASGYNRGPGANVLTF
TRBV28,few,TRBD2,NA,CASSFTSGSRSEQYF
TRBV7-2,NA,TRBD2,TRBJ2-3,CASSSQTSGRWGTDTQYF
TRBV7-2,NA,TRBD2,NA,CASSYKREGRYEQFF
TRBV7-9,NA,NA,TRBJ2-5,CASSFGLQETQYF
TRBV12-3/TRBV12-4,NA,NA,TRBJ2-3,CASSLALVAGGITGELYF
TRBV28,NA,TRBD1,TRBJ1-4,CASSTRQGMEEKLFF
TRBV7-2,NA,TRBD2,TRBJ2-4,CASSSPGGGGVHNEQYF
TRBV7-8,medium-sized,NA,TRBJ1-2,CASSLALDYGYTF
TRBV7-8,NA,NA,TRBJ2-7,CASSLYAQGNYEQYF
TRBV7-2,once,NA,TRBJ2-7,CASSVRIDSYEQYF
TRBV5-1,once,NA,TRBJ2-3,CASSLALRGTDTQYF
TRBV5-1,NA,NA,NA,CASSLAGPLNEQFF
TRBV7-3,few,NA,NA,CASSVGPHDNEQFF
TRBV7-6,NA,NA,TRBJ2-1,CASSGMRGSSYNEQFF
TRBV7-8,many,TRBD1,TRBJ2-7,CASSLAHPRDRRNNEQYF